This TCR beta chain was obtained from a study of blood T cell repertoires in COVID-19. Authors' processing steps: Nucleated cell counts were estimated from reference gene primer amplification. Assay used: immunoSEQ multiplex PCR; TCRdb lists only in-frame clones, some missing. V, J and clone size derive from that table, while D and trimming were established from the DNA sequence. The repertoire holds hundreds of thousands of clones, with around nine tenths as singletons. The ends were cut back, 0 bases at V and 5 bases at J, with 10 bases in the middle. Germline CDR1 ENHRY, CDR2 SYGVKD. The CDR3 has 15 residues.

The sequencing sample was made of peripheral blood. V gene TRBV10-3 combines with J gene TRBJ1-4; tentative D call: TRBD1 (6 bases). This sequence originates from a man in his 60s who had recovered from COVID-19. The DNA for the CDR3 is TGTGCCATCAGTGAGTCAGGGGGTCCCAATGAAAAACTGTTTTTT. This gives the protein CAISESGGPNEKLFF.